The source of this T cell receptor (beta chain) is a study of shared clonotypes between healthy human individuals. Study-wide results and caveats: Large depth notwithstanding, sorted-subset sequencing proved incomplete by rarefaction.

Trimming removed 5 bases from V and 14 bases from J, with 19 bases in between. The CDR3 has 13 residues. The germline CDR1 and CDR2 sequences are SGHTA and FQGNSA. With regard to this clone: Its antigen remains unknown.

Replicate PCRs from sorted subsets contained about 200 ng DNA, which is around 30,000 T cell genomes. Assay used: immunoSEQ multiplex PCR; TCRdb lists only in-frame clones, some missing. Here the sample spans some 1,100,000 clones, 70% to 80% being singletons. The receptor was derived from a man between 18 and 35 years old in good health. Some clones in this sample may be carry-over from other donors' samples. Source material: memory CD4+ T cells from PBMCs. Described subset: CD45RA-negative fraction. This rearrangement joins TRBV7-2 to TRBJ1-5; tentative D call: TRBD1 (5 bases). This CDR3 reads CASSMLFGTPEHF. CDR3 coding DNA: TGTGCCAGCAGCATGCTTTTCGGGACCCCCGAGCATTTT.